The T cell receptor beta chain under discussion was sequenced for a study of blood T cell repertoires in COVID-19. The participants were between roughly 18 and 100 years old and came from some 25 US areas. Clones were sequenced by immunoSEQ multiplex PCR, and TCRdb holds only the in-frame ones, with some missing. The sample has a few hundred thousand clones, around 80% seen once; the top ten hold more than 4%. The source is a man aged 35 to 55 who had been exposed to COVID-19. The sample was PBMCs or T cells enriched from blood (not recorded which).

CDR3 protein: CASRGSGRAETQYF. CDR3 coding DNA: TGTGCCAGCAGGGGGAGCGGGAGGGCGGAGACCCAGTACTTC. This chain connects TRBV6-5 to TRBJ2-5; TRBD2 matches 10 bases. The V and J ends lost 6 bases and 5 bases, in that order; junction bases with no gene match: 6. Germline loops: CDR1 MNHEY, CDR2 SVGAGI. The CDR3 spans 14 residues.